This note documents a single TCR beta chain sequence. This specimen comes from a study of blood T cell repertoires in COVID-19. The data were produced by immunoSEQ multiplex PCR, yet TCRdb's version contains in-frame clones alone and is incomplete. The data hold around 93,000 clones, with over 70% observed a single time. Germline CDR1 reads SGHTA; CDR2 reads FQGTGA. The CDR3 spans 16 residues. The V and J ends lost 5 bases and 0 bases respectively, with 15 bases between them. The origin of this receptor is a woman of 80 years or more with acute or convalescent COVID-19. The chain recombines TRBV7-3 with TRBJ2-3; no clear D gene. Sequenced: peripheral blood. The CDR3 DNA sequence: TGTGCCAGCAGCCCCACCCCGACTCTTAGCACAGATACGCAGTATTTT. Protein product: CASSPTPTLSTDTQYF.